This TCR beta chain was found in a study of blood T cell repertoires in COVID-19. Enrollees, roughly 18 to 89 years old, lived in approximately 25 US areas. Cohort allocation depended upon clinical history that participants reported. Either two negative PCRs, clearance, or symptom resolution qualified Cohort 3 donors as recovered. Per the original data handling: Quantification of nucleated cells was approximated via reference gene primer amplification. The data were produced by immunoSEQ multiplex PCR, yet TCRdb's version contains in-frame clones alone and is incomplete. V and J calls plus clone size are reproduced from that table; the DNA served to infer D and trimming. The data hold about 210,000 clones, with about 85% observed a single time. The TCR was taken from a man aged 40-50 years who had recovered from COVID-19. Source material: PBMCs or T cells enriched from blood (not recorded which).

The CDR3 reads CASRGTGMSHEQFF. The CDR3 coding sequence is TGTGCCAGCAGGGGGACAGGGATGTCCCATGAGCAGTTCTTC. The gene calls are TRBV2 and TRBJ2-1; 9 positions agree with TRBD1. V lost 6 bases to trimming and J lost 8 bases; unmatched junction nucleotides: 8. CDR3 size: 14 residues. CDR1 SNHLY and CDR2 FYNNEI come from the germline V gene.